This T cell receptor (beta chain) comes out of a study of T cell repertoires in cytomegalovirus infection. The overall study: In public TCR beta signatures, there were indications of both CMV infection and matching HLA type.

The CDR3 contains 14 residues. Germline V CDR1 and CDR2: SGHTA, FQGNSA. V lost 4 bases, J lost 8 bases, and 15 bases lay in between. This clonotype was seen ten or more times. TCRdb re-analysed the reads in MiXCR, keeping a single row per CDR3 protein. This sample has 310,000 or so distinct CDR3 sequences; roughly 15% occur once, and the top ten carry 12%. The sequence was collected from a human donor in good health (CMV status not recorded). Some clones in this sample may be carry-over from other donors' samples. Sequencing input: PBMCs. The J gene is TRBJ2-4, the V gene TRBV7-2; D might be TRBD1 (7 bases). Here the CDR3 DNA reads TGTGCCAGCAGCTCGCAGGGGGGAAAGGACATTCAGTACTTC. Residues: CASSSQGGKDIQYF.